What follows are 18 T cell receptor beta chains derived from one specimen sequenced in a study of CD8 T cells in Susac syndrome. Random hexamers were used to reverse transcribe the RNA input (0.5 to 1 ug). TCRdb fed the immunoSEQ multiplex PCR reads into MiXCR, producing one record per CDR3 protein. The sample yields 200,000 or so distinct CDR3 sequences, approximately 90% seen once. What was sequenced was CD8+ T cells from PBMCs. The receptor set was obtained from a human donor with multiple sclerosis.

The V and J genes are TRBV7-9 and TRBJ2-7; 9 bases match TRBD2. Germline CDR1 and CDR2: SEHNR and FQNEAQ (reference sequence). There are 16 residues in the CDR3. V shed 5 bases, J shed 5 bases, and the junction held 13 bases outside the gene matches. The CDR3 sequence: CASSLSSGGTPHEQYF. The CDR3 DNA reads TGTGCCAGCAGCCTCTCAAGCGGGGGGACCCCTCACGAGCAGTACTTC.

J is TRBJ2-2 and V is TRBV3-1; TRBD2 aligns across 8 bases. From germline, CDR1 is LGHDT and CDR2 YNNKEL (reference sequence). J gave up 3 bases and V 0 bases, and 6 bases lay outside the gene matches. The CDR3 extends over 17 amino acids. For the CDR3, the DNA is TGTGCCAGCAGCCAAGATTTAGAGCGGGGGCACACCGGGGAGCTGTTTTTT. Protein sequence: CASSQDLERGHTGELFF.

This chain connects TRBV27 to TRBJ2-7, with TRBD2 matching 9 bases. With V trimmed by 5 bases and J by 2 bases, 1 base remained unmatched. Germline CDR1 MNHEY, CDR2 SMNVEV (reference sequence). CDR3 length: 13 amino acids. DNA for the CDR3: TGTGCCAGCAGTGTAGCGGGGGCCTACGAGCAGTACTTC. It encodes CASSVAGAYEQYF.

The rearrangement joins TRBV23-1 to TRBJ2-5, with D uncertain. TRBV23-1 qualifies as an ORF whose function is uncertain. V lost 11 bases and J lost 5, with 18 bases in between. The CDR3 length is 13 residues. The CDR3 DNA reads as TGCGCCGGATCGGGCGGACCTGAGGAGACCCAGTACTTC. It is translated as CAGSGGPEETQYF.

The chain recombines TRBV7-9 with TRBJ1-1, with unresolved D. V lost 3 bases to trimming and J lost 4 bases, with 15 bases between them. There are 15 residues in the CDR3. Germline CDR1 reads SEHNR; CDR2 reads FQNEAQ (reference sequence). CDR3 nucleotides: TGTGCCAGCAGCTTTCTGGTGGGTACCCTCACTGAAGCTTTCTTT. It translates to CASSFLVGTLTEAFF.

The CDR3 is CASSLGLVGGEQFF. The CDR3 DNA follows: TGTGCCAGCAGCCTGGGGCTAGTGGGGGGTGAGCAGTTCTTC. The J gene is TRBJ2-1, the V gene TRBV12-3 or TRBV12-4, with D perhaps TRBD2 (6 bases). Trimming cost V 6 bases and J 9 bases, with 18 bases left between them. This CDR3 spans 14 amino acids.

This clonotype was found once. This chain uses TRBV5-6 with TRBJ2-7; D is uncertain. V lost 4 bases and J 1 base, leaving 12 bases between the germline ends. CDR3 length equals 14 residues. Germline lookup yields CDR1 SGHDT and CDR2 YYEEEE. CDR3 in DNA: TGTGCCAGCAGCCGCCAGGCCGTTTCCTACGAGCAGTACTTC. Protein: CASSRQAVSYEQYF.

This clonotype was observed once. CDR3 sequence: CASSLGAWGYEQYF. CDR3 bases: TGTGCCAGCAGCTTAGGAGCGTGGGGATACGAGCAGTACTTC. This chain connects TRBV5-8 to TRBJ2-7; no reliable D call. From germline, CDR1 is SGHTS and CDR2 YDEGEE. The CDR3 loop spans 14 amino acids. The V gene lost 2 bases and the J gene lost 4 bases, with 13 bases spanning the gap.

This clonotype has just a few counts. V is TRBV7-3 and J is TRBJ2-3, with 9 bases that match TRBD2. The V gene's germline CDR1 is SGHTA and CDR2 FQGTGA. The CDR3 sequence is 14 residues long. V dropped 2 bases and J dropped 4; count of bases not matched to a gene: 1. Here the CDR3 DNA reads TGTGCCAGCAGCTTAGCGGGGGGGGCAGATACGCAGTATTTT. This gives the protein CASSLAGGADTQYF.

The chain is built from TRBV6-2 or TRBV6-3 and TRBJ2-7; D unresolved. CDR3 length equals 13 residues. CDR1 is MNHEY, CDR2 SVGEGT, per germline. Trimming took off 2 bases at V and 0 bases at J, with 5 bases between the two ends. The CDR3 sequence: CASSYRFSYEQYF. CDR3 coding DNA: TGTGCCAGCAGTTACAGGTTCTCCTACGAGCAGTACTTC.

This clonotype showed up just once. J is TRBJ2-3 and V is TRBV29-1, with D perhaps being TRBD1 or TRBD2 (5 bases each). Per the germline V gene, CDR1 is SQVTM and CDR2 is ANQGSEA. The length of the CDR3 is 15 residues. V shed 3 bases and J shed 0 bases, with 13 bases lying between them. The CDR3 loop is CSVDGTAYSTDTQYF. CDR3 DNA: TGCAGCGTTGACGGGACCGCATACAGCACAGATACGCAGTATTTT.

The chain has TRBV7-2 and TRBJ1-5; unclear D gene. The CDR3 runs 14 residues. Per the germline V gene, CDR1 is SGHTA and CDR2 is FQGNSA. The V and J ends lost 2 bases and 5 bases respectively, with 10 bases between them. Here the CDR3 reads CASSLFAQYQPQHF. The CDR3 bases are TGTGCCAGCAGCTTATTTGCCCAGTATCAGCCCCAGCATTTT.

The chain links TRBV9 to TRBJ2-1; D might be TRBD2 (6 bases). Trimming removed 0 bases at V and 7 bases at J, with 11 bases between. Germline assignment: CDR1 SGDLS and CDR2 YYNGEE. This CDR3 contains 14 residues. DNA for the CDR3: TGTGCCAGCAGCGTAGGCTGGACTACTAATGAGCAGTTCTTC. This encodes CASSVGWTTNEQFF.

The chain links TRBV11-3 to TRBJ2-1; possible D gene TRBD1, 6 bases. CDR3 length equals 18 residues. V was cut by 4 bases and J by 4 bases, with 23 bases left in between. The germline V gene encodes CDR1 SGHNT and CDR2 YENEEA. CDR3 bases: TGTGCCAGCAGCTCCGATAGATGGGGGCAGGGGCTTTACAATGAGCAGTTCTTC. This translates into CASSSDRWGQGLYNEQFF. Full variable domain (rest looked up from reference TRBV11-3 and TRBJ2-1): EAGVVQSPRYKIIEKKQPVAFWCNPISGHNTLYWYLQNLGQGPELLIRYENEEAVDDSQLPKDRFSAERLKGVDSTLKIQPAELGDSAVYLCASSSDRWGQGLYNEQFFGPGTRLTVL.

The rearrangement links TRBV29-1 to TRBJ2-2, with 12 bases lining up with TRBD2. Trimming cost V 7 bases and J 5 bases; bases outside gene matches: 8. Per germline, CDR1 SQVTM and CDR2 ANQGSEA. The CDR3 totals 15 residues. CDR3 amino acids: CSGLAGELGTGELFF. Here the CDR3 DNA reads TGCAGCGGACTAGCGGGAGAGCTTGGGACCGGGGAGCTGTTTTTT.

The CDR3 bases are TGTGCCACCAAGACAGGGGAGTACGGGGCCCAGTACTTC. Amino acids: CATKTGEYGAQYF. The chain couples TRBV10-3 to TRBJ2-5; 8 nucleotides match TRBD1. After removal of 10 bases from V and 9 bases from J, the junction contained 13 bases not matched to a gene. The CDR3 totals 13 residues. Per the germline V gene, CDR1 is ENHRY and CDR2 is SYGVKD.

This clonotype was seen only once. The chain is built from TRBV4-2 and TRBJ2-3; 8 nucleotides match TRBD2. With 7 bases clipped from V and 1 base from J, the junction kept 10 bases outside the gene matches. The germline V gene has CDR1 LGHNA and CDR2 YNFKEQ. CDR3 size: 16 residues. The CDR3 sequence: CASTQVAGGGTDTQYF. CDR3 nucleotide sequence: TGTGCCAGCACCCAGGTGGCGGGAGGAGGCACAGATACGCAGTATTTT.

This rearrangement joins TRBV27 to TRBJ1-2; possible D gene TRBD1, 5 bases. Germline CDR1 MNHEY, CDR2 SMNVEV (reference sequence). This CDR3 has 16 amino acids. V was clipped by 8 bases and J by 4 bases, with 23 bases between them. This CDR3 reads CASSRQGRPGGYGYTF. CDR3 DNA: TGTGCCAGCTCCCGGCAGGGACGGCCCGGGGGCTATGGCTACACCTTC.